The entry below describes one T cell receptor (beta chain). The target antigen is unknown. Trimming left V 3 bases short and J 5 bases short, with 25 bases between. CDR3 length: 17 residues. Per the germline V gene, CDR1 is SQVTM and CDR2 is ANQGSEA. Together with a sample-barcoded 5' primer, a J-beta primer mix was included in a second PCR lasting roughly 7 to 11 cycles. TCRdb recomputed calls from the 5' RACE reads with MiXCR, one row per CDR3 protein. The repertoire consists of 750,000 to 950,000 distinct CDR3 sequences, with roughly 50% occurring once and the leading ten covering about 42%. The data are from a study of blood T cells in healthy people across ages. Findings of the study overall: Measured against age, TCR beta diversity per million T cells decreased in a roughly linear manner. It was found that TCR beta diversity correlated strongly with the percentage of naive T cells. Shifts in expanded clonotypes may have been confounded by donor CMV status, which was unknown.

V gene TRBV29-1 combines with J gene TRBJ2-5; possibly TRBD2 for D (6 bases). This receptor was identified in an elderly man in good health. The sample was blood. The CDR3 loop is CSVDGLLTGAPGETQYF. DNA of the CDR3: TGCAGCGTTGACGGCTTATTAACGGGAGCACCGGGGGAGACCCAGTACTTC.